The clone carrying this T cell receptor (beta chain) has only a few counts. Its antigen is undetermined. The entry originates in a study of Graves' ophthalmopathy and Graves' hyperthyroidism. RNA transcripts were the template, and TCR beta CDR3 regions were amplified from them. First-round RT-PCR used HTBI primers; second-round multiplex PCR followed. TCRdb redid the calling of the multiplex PCR reads with MiXCR, one entry per CDR3 protein. The table has around 1,200,000 distinct CDR3 sequences, 35% to 40% seen once. The study recruited hyperthyroidism patients aged 18 to 65 who were newly diagnosed, under 2 months' duration. J lost 5 bases, V lost 0 bases, and 12 bases had no gene match. This CDR3 is built from 17 residues. CDR1 SGDLS and CDR2 YYNGEE come from the germline V gene. Broader study findings: Blood contained most expanded thyroid clonotypes exceeding 0.001 frequency. Using a 13-signature model, the authors split ophthalmopathy from stable hyperthyroidism, with 85% to 90% sensitivity and approximately 80% specificity.

The TCR comes from an adult man with Graves' hyperthyroidism. The sample comprised peripheral blood or thyroid tissue (not recorded which). The chain is built from TRBV9 and TRBJ2-5; 8 bases align to TRBD1. The CDR3 reads CASSVEGRQGSAETQYF. CDR3 sequence (DNA): TGTGCCAGCAGCGTAGAAGGGCGACAGGGGTCAGCGGAGACCCAGTACTTC.